This TCR beta chain was retrieved from a study of T-cell memory formation after mild COVID-19. The study's findings and limits: Clones that contracted from day 15 to 85 were balanced CD4/CD8, while later expanders leaned CD4+.

CDR3 length: 13 residues. Germline V gene sequence: CDR1 DFQATT, CDR2 SNEGSKA (reference sequence). The V end lost 3 bases, the J end lost 6 bases, and 14 bases lay between the germline ends. This clonotype was counted only a few times. The antigen remains undetermined. TCRdb used MiXCR to reprocess the 5' RACE reads, holding one entry per CDR3 protein. Counted here are about 130,000 distinct CDR3 sequences, approximately 5.9% occurring once; the ten biggest clones make up 2% to 2.5%. This sequence originates from an adult woman who had mild COVID-19 (a few samples of this study predate the infection). Cell type and time point are not known. This rearrangement joins TRBV20-1 to TRBJ1-1; a possible D gene is TRBD1 (6 bases). Material for sequencing was PBMCs or a T cell subset sorted from them (not recorded which). The CDR3 DNA reads TGCAGTGCTAGGGGGCAGGGGAGGCCTGAAGCTTTCTTT. Residues: CSARGQGRPEAFF.